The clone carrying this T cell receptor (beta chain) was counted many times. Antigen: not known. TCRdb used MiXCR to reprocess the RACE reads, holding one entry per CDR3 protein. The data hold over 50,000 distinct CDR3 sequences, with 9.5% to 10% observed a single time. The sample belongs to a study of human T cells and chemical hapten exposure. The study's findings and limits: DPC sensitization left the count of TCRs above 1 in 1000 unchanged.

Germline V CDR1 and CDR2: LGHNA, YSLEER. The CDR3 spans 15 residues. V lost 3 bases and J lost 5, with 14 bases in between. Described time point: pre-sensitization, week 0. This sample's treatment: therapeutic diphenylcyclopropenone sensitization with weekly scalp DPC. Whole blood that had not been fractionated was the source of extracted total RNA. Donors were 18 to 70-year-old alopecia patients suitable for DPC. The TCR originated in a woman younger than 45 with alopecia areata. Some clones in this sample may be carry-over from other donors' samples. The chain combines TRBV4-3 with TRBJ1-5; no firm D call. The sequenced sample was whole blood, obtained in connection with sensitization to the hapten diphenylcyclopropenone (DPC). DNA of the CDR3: TGCGCCAGCAGCCAGCAGTTGGGGTTGGATCAGCCCCAGCATTTT. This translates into CASSQQLGLDQPQHF.